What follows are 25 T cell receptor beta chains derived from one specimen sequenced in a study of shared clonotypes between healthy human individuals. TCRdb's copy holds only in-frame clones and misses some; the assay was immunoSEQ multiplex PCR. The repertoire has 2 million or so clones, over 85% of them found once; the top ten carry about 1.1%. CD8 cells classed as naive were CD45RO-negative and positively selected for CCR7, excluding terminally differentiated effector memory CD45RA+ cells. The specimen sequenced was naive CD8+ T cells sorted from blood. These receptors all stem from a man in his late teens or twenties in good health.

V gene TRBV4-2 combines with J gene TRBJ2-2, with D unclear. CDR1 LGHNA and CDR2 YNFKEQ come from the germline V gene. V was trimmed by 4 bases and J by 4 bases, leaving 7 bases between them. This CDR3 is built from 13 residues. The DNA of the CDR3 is TGTGCCAGCAGCCTAAAGATCACCGGGGAGCTGTTTTTT. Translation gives CASSLKITGELFF.

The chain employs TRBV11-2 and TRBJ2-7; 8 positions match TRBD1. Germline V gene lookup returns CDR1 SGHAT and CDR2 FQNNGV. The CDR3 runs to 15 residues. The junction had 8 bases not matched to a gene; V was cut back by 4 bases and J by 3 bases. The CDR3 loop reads CASSSGRTGNYEQYF. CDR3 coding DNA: TGTGCCAGCAGCTCCGGACGGACAGGGAACTACGAGCAGTACTTC.

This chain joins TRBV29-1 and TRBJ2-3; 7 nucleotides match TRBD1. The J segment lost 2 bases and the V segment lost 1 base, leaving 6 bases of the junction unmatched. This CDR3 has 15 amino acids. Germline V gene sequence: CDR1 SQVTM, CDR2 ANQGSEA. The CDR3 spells CSVEVPGQLTDTQYF. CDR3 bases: TGCAGCGTTGAAGTTCCGGGACAGCTCACAGATACGCAGTATTTT.

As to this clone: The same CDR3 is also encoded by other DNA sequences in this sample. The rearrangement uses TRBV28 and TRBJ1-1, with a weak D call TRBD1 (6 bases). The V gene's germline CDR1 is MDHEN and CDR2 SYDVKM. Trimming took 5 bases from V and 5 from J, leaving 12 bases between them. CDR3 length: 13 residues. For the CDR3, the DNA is TGTGCCAGCAGTCCCACAGGGTCAACTGAAGCTTTCTTT. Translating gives CASSPTGSTEAFF.

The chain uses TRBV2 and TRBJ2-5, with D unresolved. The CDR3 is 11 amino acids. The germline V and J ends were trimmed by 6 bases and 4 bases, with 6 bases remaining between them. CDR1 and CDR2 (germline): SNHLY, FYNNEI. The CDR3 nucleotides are TGTGCCAGCAGCGAATCAGAGACCCAGTACTTC. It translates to CASSESETQYF.

This CDR3 is CASSVGGTGEAFF. The DNA for the CDR3 is TGTGCCAGCAGCGTAGGAGGGACAGGTGAAGCTTTCTTT. V and J are TRBV9 and TRBJ1-1; 8 bases align to TRBD1. This CDR3 spans 13 amino acids. The germline gives CDR1 SGDLS, CDR2 YYNGEE. V was clipped by 0 bases and J by 7 bases; unmatched bases: 2.

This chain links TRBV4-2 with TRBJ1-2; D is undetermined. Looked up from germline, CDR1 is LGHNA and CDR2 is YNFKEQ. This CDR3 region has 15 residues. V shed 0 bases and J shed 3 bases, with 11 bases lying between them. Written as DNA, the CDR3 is TGTGCCAGCAGCCAAGATCCCTACAGCTACTATGGCTACACCTTC. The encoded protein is CASSQDPYSYYGYTF.

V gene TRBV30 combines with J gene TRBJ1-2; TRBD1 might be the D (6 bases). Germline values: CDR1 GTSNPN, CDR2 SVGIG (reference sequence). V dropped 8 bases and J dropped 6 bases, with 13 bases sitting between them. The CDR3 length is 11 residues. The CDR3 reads CAQGGGDGYTF. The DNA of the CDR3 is TGTGCCCAAGGAGGGGGGGATGGCTACACCTTC. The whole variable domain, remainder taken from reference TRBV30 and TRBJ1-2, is SQTIHQWPATLVQPVGSPLSLECTVEGTSNPNLYWYRQAAGRGLQLLFYSVGIGQISSEVPQNLSASRPQDRQFILSSKKLLLSDSGFYLCAQGGGDGYTFGSGTRLTVV.

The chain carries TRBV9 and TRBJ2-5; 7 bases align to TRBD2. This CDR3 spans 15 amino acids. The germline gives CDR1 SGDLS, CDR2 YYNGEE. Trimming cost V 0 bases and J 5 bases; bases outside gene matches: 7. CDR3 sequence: CASSVAAGEWETQYF. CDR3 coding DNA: TGTGCCAGCAGCGTAGCTGCGGGGGAGTGGGAGACCCAGTACTTC.

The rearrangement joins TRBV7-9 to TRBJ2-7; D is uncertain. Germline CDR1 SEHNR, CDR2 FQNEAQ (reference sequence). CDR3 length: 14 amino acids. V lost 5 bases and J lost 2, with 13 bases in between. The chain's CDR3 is CASSLVGFPYEQYF. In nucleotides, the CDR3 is TGTGCCAGCAGCCTAGTAGGATTTCCCTACGAGCAGTACTTC.

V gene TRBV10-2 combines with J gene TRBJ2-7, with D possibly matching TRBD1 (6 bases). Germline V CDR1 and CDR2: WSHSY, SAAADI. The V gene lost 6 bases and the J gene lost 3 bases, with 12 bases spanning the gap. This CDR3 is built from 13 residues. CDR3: CASRAGTLYEQYF. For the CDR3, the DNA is TGCGCCAGCAGGGCCGGGACACTCTACGAGCAGTACTTC.

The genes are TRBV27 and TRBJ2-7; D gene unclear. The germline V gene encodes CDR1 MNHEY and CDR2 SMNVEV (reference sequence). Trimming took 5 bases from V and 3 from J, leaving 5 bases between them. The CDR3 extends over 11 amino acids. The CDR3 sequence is CASSNGYEQYF. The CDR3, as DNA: TGTGCCAGCAGTAACGGCTACGAGCAGTACTTC.

CDR3 in amino acids: CASTLASMNTEAFF. CDR3 coding DNA: TGTGCCAGCACCTTAGCCAGCATGAACACTGAAGCTTTCTTT. This chain joins TRBV6-6 and TRBJ1-1; D gene ambiguous. The CDR3 is 14 amino acids. V was shortened by 7 bases and J by 0 bases, with 12 bases between the two germline ends. Germline V gene lookup returns CDR1 MNHNY and CDR2 SVGAGI (reference sequence).

The chain's CDR3 is CAILGTSYEQYF. The DNA for the CDR3 is TGTGCCATCTTGGGGACTAGCTACGAGCAGTACTTC. V gene TRBV6-1 combines with J gene TRBJ2-7, with TRBD2 matching 8 bases. The trim removed 10 bases at V and 3 bases at J, leaving 5 bases unmatched. Germline V lookup: CDR1 MNHNS, CDR2 SASEGT. There are 12 residues in the CDR3.

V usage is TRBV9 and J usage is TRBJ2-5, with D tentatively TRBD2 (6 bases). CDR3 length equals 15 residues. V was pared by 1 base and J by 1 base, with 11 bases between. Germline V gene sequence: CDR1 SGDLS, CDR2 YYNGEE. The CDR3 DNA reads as TGTGCCAGCAGCGTATGGGGGGATTTCCAAGAGACCCAGTACTTC. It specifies CASSVWGDFQETQYF.

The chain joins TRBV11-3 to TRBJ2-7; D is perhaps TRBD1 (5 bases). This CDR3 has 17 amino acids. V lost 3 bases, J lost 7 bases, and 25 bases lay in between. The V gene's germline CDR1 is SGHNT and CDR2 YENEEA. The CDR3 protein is CASSFSPGAAGWVEQYF. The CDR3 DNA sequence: TGTGCCAGCAGCTTCTCGCCTGGGGCAGCTGGCTGGGTGGAGCAGTACTTC.

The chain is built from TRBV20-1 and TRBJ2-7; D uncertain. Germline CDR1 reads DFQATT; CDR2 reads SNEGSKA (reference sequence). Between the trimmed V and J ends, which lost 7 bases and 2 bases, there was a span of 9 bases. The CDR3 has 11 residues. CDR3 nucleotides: TGCAGTGGGACGGATACCTACGAGCAGTACTTC. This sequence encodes CSGTDTYEQYF.

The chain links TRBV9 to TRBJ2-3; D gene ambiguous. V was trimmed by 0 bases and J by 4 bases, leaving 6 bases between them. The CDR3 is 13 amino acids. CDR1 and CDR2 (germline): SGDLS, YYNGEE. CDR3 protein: CASSVDLPDTQYF. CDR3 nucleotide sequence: TGTGCCAGCAGCGTAGATCTCCCAGATACGCAGTATTTT.

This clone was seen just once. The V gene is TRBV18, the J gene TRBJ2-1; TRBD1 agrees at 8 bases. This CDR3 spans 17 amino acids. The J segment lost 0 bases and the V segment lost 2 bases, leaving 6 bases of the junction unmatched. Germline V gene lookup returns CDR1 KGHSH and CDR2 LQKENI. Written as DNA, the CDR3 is TGTGCCAGCTCACCAAAGGGGGACAGGAGCTCCTACAATGAGCAGTTCTTC. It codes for CASSPKGDRSSYNEQFF. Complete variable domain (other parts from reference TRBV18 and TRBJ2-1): NAGVMQNPRHLVRRRGQEARLRCSPMKGHSHVYWYRQLPEEGLKFMVYLQKENIIDESGMPKERFSAEFPKEGPSILRIQQVVRGDSAAYFCASSPKGDRSSYNEQFFGPGTRLTVL.

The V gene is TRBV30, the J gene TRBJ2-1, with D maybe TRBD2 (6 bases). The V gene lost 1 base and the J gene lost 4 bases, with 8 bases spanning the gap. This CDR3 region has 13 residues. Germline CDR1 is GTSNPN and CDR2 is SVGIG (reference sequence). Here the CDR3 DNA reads TGTGCCTGGAGTGGCGGGACTTACAATGAGCAGTTCTTC. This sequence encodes CAWSGGTYNEQFF.

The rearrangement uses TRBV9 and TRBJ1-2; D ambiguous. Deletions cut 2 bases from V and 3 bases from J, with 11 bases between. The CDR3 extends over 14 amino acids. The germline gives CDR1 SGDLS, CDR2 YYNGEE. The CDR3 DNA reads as TGTGCCAGCAGCGTCGGCTTGGGAGACTATGGCTACACCTTC. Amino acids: CASSVGLGDYGYTF.

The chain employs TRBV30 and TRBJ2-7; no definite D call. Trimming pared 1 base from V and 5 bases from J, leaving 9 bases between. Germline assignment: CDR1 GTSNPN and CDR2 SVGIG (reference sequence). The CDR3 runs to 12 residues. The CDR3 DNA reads TGTGCCTGGAGTGGGGTGAGGAACGAGCAGTACTTC. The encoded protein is CAWSGVRNEQYF.

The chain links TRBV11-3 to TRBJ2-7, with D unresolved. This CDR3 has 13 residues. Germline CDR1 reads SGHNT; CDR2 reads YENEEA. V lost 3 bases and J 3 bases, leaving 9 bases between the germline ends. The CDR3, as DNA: TGTGCCAGCAGCTTTGGGGTTAGCTACGAGCAGTACTTC. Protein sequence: CASSFGVSYEQYF.

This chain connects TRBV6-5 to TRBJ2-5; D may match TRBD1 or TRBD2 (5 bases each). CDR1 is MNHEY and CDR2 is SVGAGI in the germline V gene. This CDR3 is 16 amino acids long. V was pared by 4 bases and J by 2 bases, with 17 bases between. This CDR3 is CASSSGLGTVQETQYF. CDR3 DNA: TGTGCCAGCAGTTCCGGACTTGGGACGGTTCAAGAGACCCAGTACTTC.

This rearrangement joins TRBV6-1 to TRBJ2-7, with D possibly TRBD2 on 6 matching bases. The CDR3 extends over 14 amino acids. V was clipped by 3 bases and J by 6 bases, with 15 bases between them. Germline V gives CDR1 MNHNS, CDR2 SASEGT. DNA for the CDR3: TGTGCCAGCAGTGATCTAGGGGCGGAGGGCGAGCAGTACTTC. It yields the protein CASSDLGAEGEQYF.